Each of the 21 T cell receptor beta chains below was sequenced from the same sample in a study of regulatory T cells in long-lasting Graves disease. Indicated time point: persistent/refractory GD, antithyroid drugs over 5 years with positive TRAb. With RNA extracted from PBMCs as input, the TCR library was made. Building the TCR beta libraries relied on iRepertoire HTBI primers, and CDR3 regions underwent Arm-PCR. TCRdb ran MiXCR on the multiplex PCR reads and lists one entry per CDR3 protein. The profile shows 500,000 to 700,000 distinct CDR3 sequences, 25% to 35% of them singletons. This specimen consisted of peripheral blood mononuclear cells (PBMCs), obtained when the disease was refractory, from a patient treated with antithyroid drugs. The receptor set was obtained from a female donor with Graves disease.

This chain connects TRBV7-2 to TRBJ1-1; no clear D gene. Per germline, CDR1 SGHTA and CDR2 FQGNSA. The CDR3 length is 16 residues. The V and J ends lost 7 bases and 0 bases respectively, with 18 bases between them. The CDR3 DNA sequence: TGTGCCAGCAACCTACCTCTCGACACGCTGAACACTGAAGCTTTCTTT. This codes for CASNLPLDTLNTEAFF.

In its sample, this clonotype was seen many times. The rearrangement uses TRBV28 and TRBJ1-2; D is ambiguous. V was trimmed by 7 bases and J by 5 bases, leaving 11 bases between them. Germline assignment: CDR1 MDHEN and CDR2 SYDVKM. The CDR3 consists of 12 residues. The CDR3 nucleotides read TGTGCCAGCACCGGACGGAGGTATGGCTACACCTTC. It codes for CASTGRRYGYTF.

This clonotype was counted only a few times. The chain recombines TRBV28 with TRBJ1-6, with 7 bases aligning to TRBD1. Trimming took 5 bases from V and 8 from J; bases not matched to a gene: 9. CDR1 and CDR2 from the germline V gene are MDHEN and SYDVKM. The CDR3 contains 15 residues. DNA of the CDR3: TGTGCCAGCAGTCCGCAACAGGGGATACATTCACCCCTCCACTTT. This encodes CASSPQQGIHSPLHF. Based on the CDR3 plus reference TRBV28 and TRBJ1-6, the full variable domain is DVKVTQSSRYLVKRTGEKVFLECVQDMDHENMFWYRQDPGLGLRLIYFSYDVKMKEKGDIPEGYSVSREKKERFSLILESASTNQTSMYLCASSPQQGIHSPLHFGNGTRLTVT.

This clonotype has at least ten counts. This chain connects TRBV6-1 to TRBJ2-2; TRBD1 might be the D (6 bases). This CDR3 has 15 residues. The germline V gene encodes CDR1 MNHNS and CDR2 SASEGT. The V gene lost 4 bases and the J gene lost 3 bases, with 12 bases spanning the gap. The CDR3 coding sequence is TGTGCCAGCAGTGTTGAGGGGGTTGACACCGGGGAGCTGTTTTTT. Encoded protein: CASSVEGVDTGELFF.

The chain joins TRBV6-1 to TRBJ1-1; D gene unclear. Looked up from germline, CDR1 is MNHNS and CDR2 is SASEGT. With 7 bases removed from V and 0 bases from J, the gap between germline ends came to 9 bases. The CDR3 has 13 residues. The CDR3 region is CASMVSLNTEAFF. The CDR3 DNA follows: TGTGCCAGCATGGTTTCGTTGAACACTGAAGCTTTCTTT.

This clonotype was detected a few times. V and J are TRBV2 and TRBJ2-7, with 10 bases fitting TRBD2. From germline, CDR1 is SNHLY and CDR2 FYNNEI. This CDR3 spans 16 amino acids. V was clipped by 7 bases and J by 2 bases; unmatched bases: 11. The CDR3 region is CASNSEAGGFPYEQYF. CDR3 coding DNA: TGTGCCAGCAACTCCGAAGCGGGAGGGTTCCCCTACGAGCAGTACTTC.

V is TRBV29-1 and J is TRBJ1-1, with D maybe TRBD1 (5 bases). Germline lookup yields CDR1 SQVTM and CDR2 ANQGSEA. This CDR3 comprises 11 residues. V lost 4 bases, J lost 4 bases, and 7 bases lay in between. The CDR3 reads CSVVQGTEAFF. CDR3 bases: TGCAGCGTTGTCCAGGGCACTGAAGCTTTCTTT.

The genes are TRBV12-3 or TRBV12-4 and TRBJ2-7, with TRBD2 identical over 7 bases. Trimming took 6 bases from V and 2 from J; bases not matched to a gene: 4. The CDR3 is made up of 13 amino acids. The CDR3 loop is CASREGLTYEQYF. Here the CDR3 DNA reads TGTGCCAGCAGAGAGGGACTAACCTACGAGCAGTACTTC.

This clonotype has only a few counts. The rearrangement links TRBV28 to TRBJ2-5; 8 bases fit TRBD2. The CDR3 extends over 15 amino acids. Losses at the gene ends were 7 bases for V and 7 bases for J; bases not matched to a gene: 14. Germline CDR1 is MDHEN and CDR2 is SYDVKM. DNA of the CDR3: TGTGCCAGCACCCGGGGGGGGGCGCGTTTCCCGACCCAGTACTTC. Protein: CASTRGGARFPTQYF.

J is TRBJ1-1 and V is TRBV12-3 or TRBV12-4; 11 nucleotides agree with TRBD1. Trimming removed 6 bases from V and 5 bases from J; junction bases left unmatched: 11. CDR3 length equals 16 residues. CDR3 protein: CASSRNRDRGRTEAFF. Here the CDR3 DNA reads TGTGCCAGCAGCCGAAACCGGGACAGGGGGAGGACTGAAGCTTTCTTT.

This clonotype occurred many times. V usage is TRBV28 and J usage is TRBJ2-2; TRBD2 aligns across 7 bases. Per germline, CDR1 MDHEN and CDR2 SYDVKM. The CDR3 loop spans 15 amino acids. Trimming took 3 bases from V and 2 from J; bases not matched to a gene: 3. CDR3 bases: TGTGCCAGCAGTTTTGGGGGGGTAAACACCGGGGAGCTGTTTTTT. The encoded protein is CASSFGGVNTGELFF.

This clonotype showed up just a few times. The rearrangement joins TRBV28 to TRBJ1-2; D not certain. There are 13 residues in the CDR3. Germline V CDR1 and CDR2: MDHEN, SYDVKM. Trimming left V 1 base short and J 5 bases short, with 8 bases between. This CDR3 reads CASSLLGQYGYTF. The CDR3 nucleotides read TGTGCCAGCAGTTTATTAGGGCAGTATGGCTACACCTTC.

V is TRBV27 and J is TRBJ1-3; D is ambiguous. V lost 5 bases, J lost 2 bases, and 10 bases lay in between. The germline V gene has CDR1 MNHEY and CDR2 SMNVEV (reference sequence). CDR3 length: 14 residues. In DNA, the CDR3 is TGTGCCAGCAGTGACCCCGGGGCTGGAAACACCATATATTTT. Its translation is CASSDPGAGNTIYF.

The chain links TRBV6-1 to TRBJ1-2; TRBD1 might be the D (5 bases). The CDR3 loop spans 11 amino acids. V lost 8 bases and J 8 bases, leaving 12 bases between the germline ends. Germline-derived CDR1 and CDR2 are MNHNS and SASEGT. The CDR3 spells CASGDPWGYTF. In DNA form, the CDR3 reads TGTGCCAGCGGGGACCCCTGGGGCTACACCTTC.

This clonotype was recorded at least ten times. The chain combines TRBV11-1 with TRBJ2-2; 13 nucleotides match TRBD2. The V segment lost 2 bases and the J segment 2 bases; nucleotides outside the gene matches: 8. Per the germline V gene, CDR1 is SGHAT and CDR2 is FQDESV (reference sequence). The CDR3 covers 19 residues. CDR3 in amino acids: CASSLYRLAGGHNTGELFF. CDR3 coding DNA: TGTGCCAGCAGCTTATACCGACTAGCGGGAGGACACAACACCGGGGAGCTGTTTTTT.

This clonotype has a handful of counts. The V and J genes are TRBV15 and TRBJ1-4; TRBD1 matches 8 bases. J gave up 2 bases and V 9 bases, and 8 bases lay outside the gene matches. The CDR3 length is 15 residues. Germline CDR1 reads LNHNV; CDR2 reads YYDKDF (reference sequence). The CDR3 region is CATTRTGRTNEKLFF. The CDR3 bases are TGTGCCACGACAAGGACAGGGCGGACTAATGAAAAACTGTTTTTT. The variable domain in full, completed from reference TRBV15 and TRBJ1-4, reads DAMVIQNPRYQVTQFGKPVTLSCSQTLNHNVMYWYQQKSSQAPKLLFHYYDKDFNNEADTPDNFQSRRPNTSFCFLDIRSPGLGDTAMYLCATTRTGRTNEKLFFGSGTQLSVL.

The V and J genes are TRBV6-1 and TRBJ2-1; 7 nucleotides agree with TRBD1. CDR1 is MNHNS and CDR2 is SASEGT in the germline V gene. The CDR3 is 14 residues long. The J segment lost 5 bases and the V segment lost 7 bases, leaving 8 bases of the junction unmatched. The CDR3 loop reads CASIHRDSNNEQFF. The DNA for the CDR3 is TGTGCCAGCATCCACCGGGACAGTAACAATGAGCAGTTCTTC.

Here the CDR3 DNA reads TGTGCCAGCAGGAGGATTCCTATGAACACTGAAGCTTTCTTT. Protein product: CASRRIPMNTEAFF. The V gene is TRBV6-1, the J gene TRBJ1-1; no clear D gene. Germline V lookup: CDR1 MNHNS, CDR2 SASEGT. The V end lost 6 bases, the J end lost 0 bases, and 11 bases lay between the germline ends. There are 14 residues in the CDR3.

This clonotype was counted at least ten times. DNA of the CDR3: TGTGCCAGCAGTGCTCTGCAAGAGACCCAGTACTTC. It encodes CASSALQETQYF. The V and J genes are TRBV6-1 and TRBJ2-5; no reliable D call. Germline values: CDR1 MNHNS, CDR2 SASEGT. Trimming removed 4 bases at V and 2 bases at J, with 5 bases between. The CDR3 runs 12 residues.

The rearrangement uses TRBV5-1 and TRBJ2-7; D assignment may be TRBD1 or TRBD2 (7 bases each). This CDR3 contains 15 residues. CDR1 SGHRS and CDR2 YFSETQ come from the germline V gene. V was trimmed by 4 bases and J by 5 bases, leaving 19 bases between them. The CDR3 protein is CASSVGGTVLHEQYF. In nucleotides, the CDR3 is TGCGCCAGCAGCGTGGGGGGGACAGTCCTCCACGAGCAGTACTTC.

This sequence joins TRBV20-1 and TRBJ2-7; D call uncertain. The CDR3 contains 16 residues. Trimming pared 6 bases from V and 3 bases from J, leaving 24 bases between. The V gene's germline CDR1 is DFQATT and CDR2 SNEGSKA (reference sequence). CDR3: CSASGSLEEHFYEQYF. The CDR3 bases are TGCAGTGCGTCCGGGTCCCTAGAAGAACACTTCTACGAGCAGTACTTC.